This T cell receptor (beta chain) was identified in a study of spatial heterogeneity in lung cancer. As for the study in general: The donors comprised about 74 untreated early-stage non-small cell lung cancer patients. Sequencing covered available follow-up PBMC samples collected a median of around two years after resection.

Individual TCR cDNA molecules each bore their own unique molecular identifier. MiXCR, applied by TCRdb to the 5' RACE reads, yields one record per CDR3 protein. The sample yields some 120,000 distinct CDR3 sequences, approximately 12% seen once. This clonotype was found many times. The antigen remains unidentified. Documented time point: blood at routine non-recurrence follow-up after resection. The study sequenced unsorted whole RNA from tumor, nontumor lung or frozen PBMC. Overall study findings and caveats: Compared with follow-up, resection was when ubiquitous expanded tumor TCRs appeared in blood more.

The sequence came from a male donor with early-stage non-small cell lung cancer. The specimen was PBMCs, collected at follow-up.

CDR3 region: CASSRPQRFSNQPQHF. CDR3 sequence (DNA): TGTGCCAGTAGCAGACCCCAGAGATTTAGCAATCAGCCCCAGCATTTT. The chain links TRBV19 to TRBJ1-5; D is unresolved. Germline CDR1 reads LNHDA; CDR2 reads SQIVND (reference sequence). Deletions cut 6 bases from V and 0 bases from J, with 15 bases between. CDR3 length equals 16 residues.